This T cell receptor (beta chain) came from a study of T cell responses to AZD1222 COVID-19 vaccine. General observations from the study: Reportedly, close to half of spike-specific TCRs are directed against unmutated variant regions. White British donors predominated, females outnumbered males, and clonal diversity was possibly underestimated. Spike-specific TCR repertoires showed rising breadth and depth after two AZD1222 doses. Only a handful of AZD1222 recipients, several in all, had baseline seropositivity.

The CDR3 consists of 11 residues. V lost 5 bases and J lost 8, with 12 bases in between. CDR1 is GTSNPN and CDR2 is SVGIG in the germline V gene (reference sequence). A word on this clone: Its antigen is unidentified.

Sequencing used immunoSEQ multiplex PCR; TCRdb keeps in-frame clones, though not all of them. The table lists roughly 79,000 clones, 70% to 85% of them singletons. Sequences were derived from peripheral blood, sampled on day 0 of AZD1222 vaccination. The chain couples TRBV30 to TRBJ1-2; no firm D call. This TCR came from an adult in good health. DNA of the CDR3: TGTGCCTGGTACTACAGCGTCGGCTACACCTTC. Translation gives CAWYYSVGYTF.